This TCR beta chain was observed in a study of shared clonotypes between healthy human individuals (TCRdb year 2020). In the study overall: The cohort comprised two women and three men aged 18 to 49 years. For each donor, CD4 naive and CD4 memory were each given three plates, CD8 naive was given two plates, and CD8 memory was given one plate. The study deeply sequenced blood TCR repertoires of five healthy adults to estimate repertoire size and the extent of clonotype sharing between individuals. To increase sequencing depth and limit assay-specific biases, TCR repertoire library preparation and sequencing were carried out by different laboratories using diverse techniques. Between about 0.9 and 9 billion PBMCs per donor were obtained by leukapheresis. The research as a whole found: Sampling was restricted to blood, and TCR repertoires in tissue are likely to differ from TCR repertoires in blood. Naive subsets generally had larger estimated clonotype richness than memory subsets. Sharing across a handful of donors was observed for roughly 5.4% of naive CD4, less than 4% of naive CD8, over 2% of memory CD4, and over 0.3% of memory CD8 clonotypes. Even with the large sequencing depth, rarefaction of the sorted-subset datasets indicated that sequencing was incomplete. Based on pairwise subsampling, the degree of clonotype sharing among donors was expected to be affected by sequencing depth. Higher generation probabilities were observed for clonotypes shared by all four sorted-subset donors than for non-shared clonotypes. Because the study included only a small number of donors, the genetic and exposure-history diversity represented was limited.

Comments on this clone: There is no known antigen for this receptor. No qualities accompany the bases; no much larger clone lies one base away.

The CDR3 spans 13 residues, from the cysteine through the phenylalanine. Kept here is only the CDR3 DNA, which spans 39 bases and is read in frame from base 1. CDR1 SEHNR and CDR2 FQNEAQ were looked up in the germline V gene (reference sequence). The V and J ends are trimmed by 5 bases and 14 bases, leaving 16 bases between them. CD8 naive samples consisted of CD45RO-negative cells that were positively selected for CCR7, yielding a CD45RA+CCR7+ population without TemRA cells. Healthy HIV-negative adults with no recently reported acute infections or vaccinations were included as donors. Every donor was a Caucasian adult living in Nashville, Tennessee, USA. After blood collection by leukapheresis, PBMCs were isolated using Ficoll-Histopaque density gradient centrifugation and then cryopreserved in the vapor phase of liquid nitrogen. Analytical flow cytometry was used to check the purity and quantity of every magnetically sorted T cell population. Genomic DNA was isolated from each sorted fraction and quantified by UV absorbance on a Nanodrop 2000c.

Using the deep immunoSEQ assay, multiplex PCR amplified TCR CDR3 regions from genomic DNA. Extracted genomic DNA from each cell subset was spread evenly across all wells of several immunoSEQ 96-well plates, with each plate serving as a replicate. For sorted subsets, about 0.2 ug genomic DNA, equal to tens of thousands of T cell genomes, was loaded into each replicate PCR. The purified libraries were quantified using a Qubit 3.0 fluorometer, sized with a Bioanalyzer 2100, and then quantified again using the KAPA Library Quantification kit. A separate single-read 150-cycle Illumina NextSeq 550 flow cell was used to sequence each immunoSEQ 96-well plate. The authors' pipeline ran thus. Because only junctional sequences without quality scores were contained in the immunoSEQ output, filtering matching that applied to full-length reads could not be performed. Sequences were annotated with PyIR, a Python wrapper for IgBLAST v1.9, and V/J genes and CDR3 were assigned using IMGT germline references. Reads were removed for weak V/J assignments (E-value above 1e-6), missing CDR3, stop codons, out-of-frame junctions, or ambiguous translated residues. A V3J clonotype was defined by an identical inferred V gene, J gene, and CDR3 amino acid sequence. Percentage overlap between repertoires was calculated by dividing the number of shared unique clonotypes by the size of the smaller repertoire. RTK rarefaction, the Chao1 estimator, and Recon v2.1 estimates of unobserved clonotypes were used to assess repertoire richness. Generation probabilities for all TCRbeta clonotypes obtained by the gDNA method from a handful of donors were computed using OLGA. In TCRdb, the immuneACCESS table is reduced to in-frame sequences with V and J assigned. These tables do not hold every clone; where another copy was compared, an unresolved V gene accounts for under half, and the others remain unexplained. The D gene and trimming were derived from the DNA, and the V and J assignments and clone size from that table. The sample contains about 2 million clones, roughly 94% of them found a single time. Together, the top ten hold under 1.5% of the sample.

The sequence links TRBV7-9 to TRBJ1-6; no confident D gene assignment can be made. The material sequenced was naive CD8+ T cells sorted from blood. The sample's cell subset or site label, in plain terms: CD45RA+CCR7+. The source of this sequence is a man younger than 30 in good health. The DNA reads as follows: TGTGCCAGCAGCGCCACGGACGGCCTGGCCCTCCACTTT. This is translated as CASSATDGLALHF.